This entry describes one T cell receptor beta chain. The CDR3 has 14 amino acids. Germline V gene data show CDR1 as SNHLY and CDR2 as FYNNEI. Trimming cost V 8 bases and J 7 bases; bases outside gene matches: 9. TCRdb keeps only in-frame clones here, not all; method: immunoSEQ multiplex PCR. The sample includes around 2,100,000 clones, less than 95% of them seen just once. This sample stems from a study of shared clonotypes between healthy human individuals. Positive CCR7 selection of CD45RO-negative cells yielded the naive CD8 cells, and terminally differentiated effector memory CD45RA+ cells were excluded.

This TCR was recovered from a man aged 18 to 30 in good health. Sequenced input: naive CD8+ T cells sorted from blood. The chain carries TRBV2 and TRBJ1-4, with TRBD1 identical over 8 bases. The CDR3, as DNA: TGTGCCAGCGCAAAGGGACAGGTCTTTGAAAAACTGTTTTTT. Translating gives CASAKGQVFEKLFF.